These 11 T cell receptor beta chains were all obtained from the same sample, sequenced in a study of T cells in Graves' hyperthyroidism and ophthalmopathy. The investigators amplified TCR beta CDR3 regions from RNA transcripts. The HTBI set primed first-round TCR CDR3 RT-PCR. TCRdb itself ran the multiplex PCR reads through MiXCR, one entry per CDR3 protein. Seen here are hundreds of thousands of distinct CDR3 sequences, around 21% observed once, and the top ten hold 34%. Sequencing was performed on blood. All receptors come from a young man with Graves' ophthalmopathy.

The sample holds many counts of this clonotype. V and J are TRBV5-1 and TRBJ1-1; D call uncertain. The germline V and J ends were trimmed by 0 bases and 0 bases, with 12 bases remaining between them. Per germline, CDR1 SGHRS and CDR2 YFSETQ. This CDR3 has 16 residues. The CDR3 nucleotides read TGCGCCAGCAGCTTGGGGCCGGGTACGGTGAACACTGAAGCTTTCTTT. Translation gives CASSLGPGTVNTEAFF.

This clonotype was recorded many times. The gene calls are TRBV5-1 and TRBJ2-7; 8 nucleotides agree with TRBD1. The CDR3 has 14 residues. Germline CDR1 and CDR2: SGHRS and YFSETQ. The junction had 10 bases not matched to a gene; V was cut back by 5 bases and J by 6 bases. The CDR3 sequence: CASSPGQVIIEQYF. CDR3 coding DNA: TGCGCCAGCAGTCCGGGACAGGTGATAATCGAGCAGTACTTC.

This clonotype was counted only a few times. This chain connects TRBV7-2 to TRBJ2-1; D call uncertain. V lost 1 base and J lost 9, with 7 bases in between. CDR3 length: 12 amino acids. Germline V gene sequence: CDR1 SGHTA, CDR2 FQGNSA. CDR3 amino acids: CASSLGFSEQFF. In DNA form, the CDR3 reads TGTGCCAGCAGCTTAGGGTTTAGTGAGCAGTTCTTC.

This clonotype came up a few times. One base away lies a much larger clone, so this may be a sequencing read error. V usage is TRBV3-1 and J usage is TRBJ2-1; no definite D call. The germline V gene has CDR1 LGHDT and CDR2 YNNKEL (reference sequence). The CDR3 sequence is 13 residues long. The CDR3 coding sequence is TGTGCCAGCAGCCCTCGTCGAGCGAATGAGCAGCTCTTC. This gives the protein CASSPRRANEQLF.

This clonotype has just a few counts. The chain couples TRBV7-9 to TRBJ2-1, with D possibly TRBD2 on 5 matching bases. The CDR3 loop spans 18 amino acids. The germline V gene has CDR1 SEHNR and CDR2 FQNEAQ (reference sequence). Deletions cut 2 bases from V and 0 bases from J, with 17 bases between. The CDR3 reads CASSLLAPTSGSYNEQFF. DNA for the CDR3: TGTGCCAGCAGCTTATTAGCGCCCACGTCGGGCTCCTACAATGAGCAGTTCTTC.

This clonotype has at least ten counts. The CDR3 nucleotides read TGCAGTTTACGGGGCAGGGCGGGAACTGAAGCTTTCTTT. Translated: CSLRGRAGTEAFF. The genes are TRBV20-1 and TRBJ1-1, with TRBD1 as a possible D gene (5 bases). Germline lookup yields CDR1 DFQATT and CDR2 SNEGSKA (reference sequence). The CDR3 totals 13 residues. The V and J ends lost 8 bases and 5 bases respectively, with 18 bases between them.

This clonotype was counted at least ten times. V is TRBV18 and J is TRBJ2-7; D unresolved. Trimming removed 3 bases at V and 1 base at J, with 10 bases between. CDR1 is KGHSH, CDR2 LQKENI, per germline. The CDR3 sequence is 14 residues long. The CDR3 DNA reads as TGTGCCAGCTCACCTAATCTCCGATCCTACGAGCAGTACTTC. Translated, it gives CASSPNLRSYEQYF.

J is TRBJ2-3 and V is TRBV30; 13 positions match TRBD2. This CDR3 is 15 amino acids long. CDR1 is GTSNPN and CDR2 is SVGIG in the germline V gene (reference sequence). Unmatched junction bases numbered 4, after V lost 7 bases and J lost 0 bases. The CDR3 sequence is CAFRLAGGSTDTQYF. The CDR3 bases are TGTGCCTTTAGACTAGCGGGAGGAAGCACAGATACGCAGTATTTT.

Ten or more counts support this clonotype. This chain connects TRBV5-1 to TRBJ1-2; 8 bases line up with TRBD1. CDR3 size: 14 residues. V shed 5 bases, J shed 9 bases, and the junction held 12 bases outside the gene matches. From germline, CDR1 is SGHRS and CDR2 YFSETQ. The CDR3 region has the DNA TGCGCCAGCAGTTCCGGGACAGGACCCCGGAGCTACACCTTC. This encodes CASSSGTGPRSYTF.

This chain links TRBV20-1 with TRBJ2-1, with TRBD2 identical over 12 bases. The germline V gene has CDR1 DFQATT and CDR2 SNEGSKA (reference sequence). This CDR3 has 15 amino acids. With 6 bases clipped from V and 7 bases from J, the junction kept 10 bases outside the gene matches. This chain's CDR3 is CSANRLAGELNEQFF. In DNA, the CDR3 is TGCAGTGCGAACAGACTAGCGGGAGAGTTAAATGAGCAGTTCTTC.

This clonotype was detected many times. The V and J genes are TRBV2 and TRBJ2-7; TRBD1 is a possible D gene (6 bases). Germline CDR1 reads SNHLY; CDR2 reads FYNNEI. V dropped 7 bases and J dropped 0 bases, with 16 bases sitting between them. The length of the CDR3 is 15 residues. CDR3 region: CASTEAGTLSYEQYF. In DNA, the CDR3 is TGTGCCAGCACCGAAGCCGGGACACTCTCCTACGAGCAGTACTTC.